Below, 29 T cell receptor beta chains from the same sample are listed, as sequenced in a study of cytomegalovirus exposure and HLA in healthy donors. 60 Vbeta and 13 Jbeta primers were used in PCR. Only in-frame clones appear in the TCRdb table, and some are missing; sequencing was by immunoSEQ multiplex PCR. The table includes over 110,000 clones, over 75% detected once. The sample comprised PBMCs. These receptors all come from a woman aged 45-65 years in good health and CMV-seropositive.

The chain employs TRBV11-2 and TRBJ2-2; 11 positions match TRBD2. Per the germline V gene, CDR1 is SGHAT and CDR2 is FQNNGV. The CDR3 is 17 amino acids. Unmatched junction bases numbered 7, after V lost 0 bases and J lost 7 bases. The DNA of the CDR3 is TGTGCCAGCAGCTTAGATGGTAGCGGGGGGGCCGGCGGGGAGCTGTTTTTT. Translation: CASSLDGSGGAGGELFF.

To note about this clone: A junction end diverges from the germline sequence, so it may reflect a read error. This chain links TRBV6-6 with TRBJ2-5, with D possibly being TRBD2 (5 bases). The germline CDR1 and CDR2 sequences are MNHNY and SVGAGI (reference sequence). The CDR3 is 15 amino acids. This CDR3 is CTSSYSPPGQETQYF. CDR3 coding DNA: TGTACCAGCAGTTACTCCCCCCCGGGGCAAGAGACCCAGTACTTC.

This clone came up once. The chain is built from TRBV29-1 and TRBJ1-1, with unresolved D. Germline lookup yields CDR1 SQVTM and CDR2 ANQGSEA. Between the trimmed V and J ends, which lost 2 bases and 2 bases, there was a span of 12 bases. The CDR3 loop spans 14 amino acids. The CDR3 loop is CSVEPGGINTEAFF. CDR3 DNA sequence: TGCAGCGTTGAACCCGGCGGAATAAACACTGAAGCTTTCTTT.

The V gene is TRBV4-3, the J gene TRBJ2-5; maybe TRBD2 (7 bases). Per the germline V gene, CDR1 is LGHNA and CDR2 is YSLEER. The V gene lost 3 bases and the J gene lost 5 bases, with 13 bases spanning the gap. The CDR3 covers 14 residues. In DNA, the CDR3 is TGCGCCAGCAGCCAGGCGGGGGCTGGGGAGACCCAGTACTTC. Amino acids: CASSQAGAGETQYF.

V usage is TRBV5-6 and J usage is TRBJ2-1; 9 positions match TRBD2. Germline CDR1 reads SGHDT; CDR2 reads YYEEEE. The trim removed 6 bases at V and 9 bases at J, leaving 10 bases unmatched. The CDR3 contains 14 residues. The CDR3 DNA follows: TGTGCCAGCAACCAGCGGGGGGCCGTCGGTGAGCAGTTCTTC. Amino acids: CASNQRGAVGEQFF.

In nucleotides, the CDR3 is TGTGCCAGCAGTTCTAGTGGGCGGGGGGGATACGAGCAGTACTTC. Translation: CASSSSGRGGYEQYF. V is TRBV28 and J is TRBJ2-7, with 9 bases that match TRBD2. The CDR3 consists of 15 residues. V shed 4 bases and J 4 bases; nucleotides not matched to a gene: 8. Per the germline V gene, CDR1 is MDHEN and CDR2 is SYDVKM.

The chain is built from TRBV6-1 and TRBJ2-1; 12 nucleotides align to TRBD2. The junction had 5 bases not matched to a gene; V was cut back by 7 bases and J by 4 bases. CDR3 length equals 15 residues. Germline V gives CDR1 MNHNS, CDR2 SASEGT. CDR3 protein: CASTTSGGFYNEQFF. DNA of the CDR3: TGTGCCAGCACCACTAGCGGGGGGTTTTACAATGAGCAGTTCTTC.

This clone has only one observation. This rearrangement joins TRBV29-1 to TRBJ2-7; 12 positions agree with TRBD2. The trim removed 1 base at V and 5 bases at J, leaving 0 bases unmatched. This CDR3 is 13 amino acids long. Per the germline V gene, CDR1 is SQVTM and CDR2 is ANQGSEA. CDR3 sequence (DNA): TGCAGCGTTGAAGGACTAGCGGGGGACGAGCAGTACTTC. Translated, it gives CSVEGLAGDEQYF.

The rearrangement uses TRBV5-6 and TRBJ1-2; 8 nucleotides align to TRBD1. Germline loops: CDR1 SGHDT, CDR2 YYEEEE. V lost 0 bases and J lost 2; bases outside the gene matches: 3. This CDR3 contains 15 residues. The CDR3 region has the DNA TGTGCCAGCAGCTTGGAGCAGGGGGCCAACTATGGCTACACCTTC. Its translation: CASSLEQGANYGYTF. The variable domain in full, with the rest retrieved from reference TRBV5-6 and TRBJ1-2, is DAGVTQSPTHLIKTRGQQVTLRCSPKSGHDTVSWYQQALGQGPQFIFQYYEEEERQRGNFPDRFSGHQFPNYSSELNVNALLLGDSALYLCASSLEQGANYGYTFGSGTRLTVV.

This rearrangement joins TRBV5-4 to TRBJ2-2, with 11 bases aligning to TRBD1. Germline values: CDR1 SGHNT, CDR2 YYREEE (reference sequence). V dropped 3 bases and J dropped 5; count of bases not matched to a gene: 6. The CDR3 has 16 residues. The CDR3 DNA is TGTGCCAGCAGCTCAGCCCGGGACAGGGGGACCGGGGAGCTGTTTTTT. Protein: CASSSARDRGTGELFF. The whole variable domain, filled in from reference TRBV5-4 and TRBJ2-2, reads ETGVTQSPTHLIKTRGQQVTLRCSSQSGHNTVSWYQQALGQGPQFIFQYYREEENGRGNFPPRFSGLQFPNYSSELNVNALELDDSALYLCASSSARDRGTGELFFGEGSRLTVL.

To note about this clone: A read error may produce the germline difference seen at one junction end. Other DNA sequences in this sample translate to the same CDR3. This chain links TRBV6-1 with TRBJ1-6; 7 bases agree with TRBD1. The germline gives CDR1 MNHNS, CDR2 SASEGT. The CDR3 sequence is 15 residues long. The CDR3 reads CASSARQGDNSPLHF. In DNA, the CDR3 is TGTGCCAGCAGTGCTAGACAGGGCGATAATTCGCCCCTCCACTTT.

V and J are TRBV28 and TRBJ2-1, with 10 nucleotides matching TRBD2. This CDR3 is 14 amino acids long. Germline assignment: CDR1 MDHEN and CDR2 SYDVKM. With V trimmed by 7 bases and J by 6 bases, 6 bases remained unmatched. The CDR3 DNA is TGTGCCAGCACCGATATAGCGGGGGGCAATGAGCAGTTCTTC. This encodes CASTDIAGGNEQFF.

The V call is TRBV27, the J call TRBJ2-7, with 10 bases lining up with TRBD1. Germline trimming cut 7 bases from V and 7 bases from J; bases unmatched to any gene: 16. Germline assignment: CDR1 MNHEY and CDR2 SMNVEV (reference sequence). The CDR3 contains 16 residues. The CDR3 is CASTSLQDRGAGEQYF. The DNA for the CDR3 is TGTGCCAGCACCTCCCTCCAGGACAGGGGGGCCGGGGAGCAGTACTTC.

The CDR3 DNA sequence: TGTGCCAGCAGCTTCCGACTAGCGGGGGGCCCCGATACGCAGTATTTT. This sequence encodes CASSFRLAGGPDTQYF. The V gene is TRBV11-3, the J gene TRBJ2-3; TRBD2 aligns across 13 bases. Germline trimming cut 3 bases from V and 6 bases from J; bases unmatched to any gene: 6. The CDR3 extends over 16 amino acids. CDR1 SGHNT and CDR2 YENEEA come from the germline V gene.

The chain joins TRBV9 to TRBJ2-1, with TRBD2 matching 13 bases. The CDR3 is 18 amino acids. After removal of 0 bases from V and 2 bases from J, the junction contained 5 bases not matched to a gene. Looked up from germline, CDR1 is SGDLS and CDR2 is YYNGEE. CDR3 DNA sequence: TGTGCCAGCAGCGTAGGAGGACTAGCGGGGGTTCCCTACAATGAGCAGTTCTTC. This encodes CASSVGGLAGVPYNEQFF.

A remark on this clone: Germline and junction disagree at one end, which may indicate a read error. The chain uses TRBV29-1 and TRBJ2-1; D possibly corresponds to TRBD2 (6 bases). This CDR3 has 14 residues. Germline V gene lookup returns CDR1 SQVTM and CDR2 ANQGSEA. This CDR3 is CSVGGTVAWGERVF. The CDR3 DNA reads TGCAGCGTTGGGGGGACGGTGGCCTGGGGTGAGCGGGTCTTC.

The V and J genes are TRBV5-1 and TRBJ2-3; 7 bases match TRBD2. Trimming cost V 0 bases and J 4 bases; bases outside gene matches: 8. CDR1 is SGHRS and CDR2 is YFSETQ in the germline V gene. The CDR3 contains 16 residues. The CDR3 loop reads CASSLVGLDPPDTQYF. The CDR3 DNA sequence: TGCGCCAGCAGCTTGGTCGGACTAGACCCTCCAGATACGCAGTATTTT.

This clone occurred a few times. J is TRBJ2-2 and V is TRBV5-1, with 11 bases matching TRBD1. J was trimmed by 6 bases and V by 0 bases; bases with no gene match: 1. This CDR3 comprises 15 residues. CDR1 and CDR2 from the germline V gene are SGHRS and YFSETQ. CDR3 in DNA: TGCGCCAGCAGCTTGGGGACAGGGGGCTCCGGGGAGCTGTTTTTT. Protein product: CASSLGTGGSGELFF.

The chain employs TRBV7-2 and TRBJ1-5, with 7 bases lining up with TRBD1. Per the germline V gene, CDR1 is SGHTA and CDR2 is FQGNSA. The trim removed 1 base at V and 7 bases at J, leaving 1 base unmatched. CDR3 length equals 13 residues. The CDR3 protein is CASSLGQGQPQHF. As DNA, the CDR3 is TGTGCCAGCAGCTTAGGACAGGGCCAGCCCCAGCATTTT.

The V gene is TRBV11-3, the J gene TRBJ2-7; D not resolved. V gave up 1 base and J gave up 4 bases, with 8 bases separating them. The length of the CDR3 is 13 residues. The germline CDR1 and CDR2 sequences are SGHNT and YENEEA. CDR3 residues: CASSLVNGYEQYF. The CDR3 DNA follows: TGTGCCAGCAGCTTAGTAAACGGGTACGAGCAGTACTTC.

This rearrangement joins TRBV5-1 to TRBJ2-7; D possibly corresponds to TRBD1 (5 bases). Germline CDR1 is SGHRS and CDR2 is YFSETQ. CDR3 length equals 12 residues. V was pared by 2 bases and J by 5 bases, with 8 bases between. CDR3 DNA sequence: TGCGCCAGCAGCTTCAGCAGGGACGAGCAGTACTTC. It codes for CASSFSRDEQYF.

The genes are TRBV25-1 and TRBJ1-3, with 10 nucleotides matching TRBD1. The CDR3 has 17 amino acids. The V and J ends lost 4 bases and 3 bases, in that order; junction bases with no gene match: 9. Germline values: CDR1 MGHDK, CDR2 SYGVNS. The CDR3 DNA reads TGTGCCAGCAGTGCAACCGGGACAGGGGTTTTTGGAAACACCATATATTTT. Protein sequence: CASSATGTGVFGNTIYF.

This rearrangement joins TRBV7-2 to TRBJ2-1; 8 bases line up with TRBD2. The V gene's germline CDR1 is SGHTA and CDR2 FQGNSA. The CDR3 consists of 15 residues. Trimming cost V 4 bases and J 5 bases; bases outside gene matches: 7. The CDR3 region has the DNA TGTGCCAGCAGCTCCGGGGGGGCCTTCCACAATGAGCAGTTCTTC. This sequence encodes CASSSGGAFHNEQFF.

V gene TRBV6-4 combines with J gene TRBJ2-7; tentatively, D is TRBD2 (6 bases). This CDR3 contains 14 residues. Per germline, CDR1 MRHNA and CDR2 SNTAGT. V was trimmed by 0 bases and J by 5 bases, leaving 11 bases between them. Written as DNA, the CDR3 is TGTGCCAGCAGTGACTCGCGGGGCGGCCACGAGCAGTACTTC. Translating it yields CASSDSRGGHEQYF.

V and J are TRBV30 and TRBJ1-5; D remains ambiguous. The ends were cut back, 4 bases at V and 0 bases at J, with 10 bases in the middle. From germline, CDR1 is GTSNPN and CDR2 SVGIG (reference sequence). CDR3 size: 14 residues. The CDR3 loop reads CAWNGGYSNQPQHF. The CDR3 nucleotides read TGTGCCTGGAACGGAGGATATAGCAATCAGCCCCAGCATTTT. The whole variable domain, remainder taken from reference TRBV30 and TRBJ1-5, is SQTIHQWPATLVQPVGSPLSLECTVEGTSNPNLYWYRQAAGRGLQLLFYSVGIGQISSEVPQNLSASRPQDRQFILSSKKLLLSDSGFYLCAWNGGYSNQPQHFGDGTRLSIL.

The chain recombines TRBV7-3 with TRBJ2-2; D may be TRBD1 (5 bases). The V gene lost 0 bases and the J gene lost 4 bases, with 6 bases spanning the gap. This CDR3 comprises 14 residues. Per germline, CDR1 SGHTA and CDR2 FQGTGA. The chain's CDR3 is CASSLTQGTGELFF. As DNA, the CDR3 is TGTGCCAGCAGCTTAACGCAGGGCACCGGGGAGCTGTTTTTT.

The chain links TRBV13 to TRBJ1-4; D is unclear. This CDR3 region has 14 residues. The V and J ends lost 6 bases and 5 bases respectively, with 13 bases between them. CDR1 and CDR2 from the germline V gene are PRHDT and FYEKMQ (reference sequence). CDR3 protein: CASSWASRNEKLFF. Written as DNA, the CDR3 is TGTGCCAGCAGTTGGGCCTCCCGGAATGAAAAACTGTTTTTT.

This clone occurred a few times. The chain links TRBV4-2 to TRBJ2-3; TRBD1 agrees at 10 bases. Trimming at V came to 4 bases and at J to 0 bases, leaving 1 base not matched to a gene. Germline lookup yields CDR1 LGHNA and CDR2 YNFKEQ. The CDR3 runs 15 residues. CDR3: CASSRQGASTDTQYF. The CDR3 DNA is TGTGCCAGCAGCCGACAGGGGGCAAGCACAGATACGCAGTATTTT.

The genes are TRBV27 and TRBJ2-7, with 13 bases fitting TRBD2. Germline V gene lookup returns CDR1 MNHEY and CDR2 SMNVEV (reference sequence). CDR3 length: 16 amino acids. The J segment lost 4 bases and the V segment lost 2 bases, leaving 5 bases of the junction unmatched. The CDR3 nucleotides are TGTGCCAGCAGTTTACAGACTAGCGGGGGGTTTTACGAGCAGTACTTC. This encodes CASSLQTSGGFYEQYF.